This T cell receptor (beta chain) was documented in a study of blood T cells in healthy people across ages (dated by TCRdb to between 2015 and 2017). In the study overall: Template switching captured roughly one uniquely barcoded TCR beta cDNA molecule per two T cells in model experiments. To track age-related changes in TCR beta repertoire diversity, the study relied on deep sequencing normalized with unique cDNA molecular identifiers. Donors were grouped into four age groups: young (average about 15 years), middle-aged (under 40), aged (around 66) and long-lived (approximately 81). The study analyzed two additional independent replicas of 1 million unique cDNA reads from the same blood draw for two donors, one aged 18 to 30 and one aged 80 or older. To avoid experimental bias, donors of different ages were distributed randomly across sequencing lanes.

Measured from the cysteine to the phenylalanine, the CDR3 is 13 residues long. Only CDR3 DNA remains: 39 bases, in frame from the first base. According to the germline V gene (reference sequence), CDR1 reads LGHDT and CDR2 reads YNNKEL. V is reduced by 1 base and J by 7 bases, leaving a spacing of 10 bases between them. The donors were under 40 Caucasian individuals from Russia, aged roughly 6 to 90 years, who were systemically healthy. About 10 milliliters of peripheral blood were collected from each donor into EDTA-treated Vacutainer tubes. Ficoll-Paque density-gradient centrifugation was used to isolate PBMCs, with at least 6 million per sample. Trizol reagent was used to extract total RNA from PBMCs, with at least 6 micrograms per sample. The percentages of naive CD45RAhigh/CD27high T cells were determined by flow cytometry on a PBMC aliquot from every donor. The research as a whole found: Because the CMV infection status of the donors was unknown, age-related changes in expanded clonotypes may potentially have been confounded. Estimates of total diversity from one million sequenced T cells were regarded as lower bounds and underestimates. As age increased, observed TCR beta diversity per million T cells dropped in a roughly linear way, and a significant reduction was already evident by age 40. Conclusive comparison of naive and antigen-experienced compartments was prevented by the profiling of bulk unsorted PBMCs. Compared with the aged group, the long-lived group had more naive CD4+ T cells, fewer expanded clones and increased TCR diversity, suggesting age selection. Observed TCR beta diversity correlated strongly with the percentage of naive T cells measured by flow cytometry.

To note about this clonotype: The antigen it recognizes is unknown. No base quality values were provided; no much bigger clone lies one nucleotide off.

Libraries were made using 5' RACE. Sequencing relied on an Illumina HiSeq 2500. A second PCR of about 7 to 12 cycles was run with a J-beta primer mix and a sample-barcoded 5' primer. A unique molecular identifier was introduced onto each TCR beta cDNA molecule by a template-switch 5' adaptor carrying 12 random nucleotides. At least 3 million CDR3-containing paired-end reads were obtained from each sample. First-strand cDNA synthesis was performed from all RNA using the Mint cDNA synthesis kit, with priming by a TRBC-specific oligonucleotide. After uracil-DNA glycosylase treatment, a first 18-cycle PCR used universal primers M1SS and BC2_uni_R on all cDNA. The paper's processing steps were these. Normalization of each sample was performed by random selection of 1 million high-quality reads, each carrying a distinct molecular identifier. Reads with shared molecular identifiers were discarded instead of being binned into consensus sequences. MiTCR, run with a Q25 quality threshold and the strictest error-elimination algorithm, handled CDR3 identification, clonotype clustering and error correction. Lower-bound total TCR beta diversity was estimated with a nonparametric unseen species model using Euler transformation. Through fastp at Q25 and MiXCR, TCRdb rebuilt clones from the public reads, retaining in-frame beta chains. CDR3 protein duplicates are merged, each entry listing the most common genes and DNA. The V and J calls were determined by TCRdb, not by the authors. The table for this sample lists around 280,000 distinct CDR3 sequences; roughly a quarter of them were counted only once. 29% of the sample rests with the top ten.

This TCR derives from a woman aged 70-85 years in good health. The chain uses TRBV3-1 and TRBJ1-2; the D gene is possibly TRBD1, with 6 bases matching. The sequenced material came from blood. The CDR3: CASSQAGAGGYTF. The base sequence is TGTGCCAGCAGCCAAGCGGGGGCTGGTGGCTACACCTTC.